This TCR beta chain was profiled in a study of shared clonotypes between healthy human individuals. Study conclusions and caveats: There were few donors, and this limited the genetic and exposure-history diversity represented.

Every one of the donors was a Caucasian adult that lived in Nashville, Tennessee. About this clone itself: The antigen remains unidentified.

The CDR3 totals 15 residues. Trimming cost V 6 bases and J 5 bases; bases outside gene matches: 8. Germline CDR1 is ENHRY and CDR2 is SYGVKD. The assay was run at deep level. TCRdb keeps only in-frame clones here, not all; method: immunoSEQ multiplex PCR. The table includes 2 million to 3 million clones, over 85% detected once. The chain joins TRBV10-3 to TRBJ2-3; TRBD2 matches at 10 bases. Sequenced input: naive CD4+ T cells from PBMCs. The subset is: CD45RA+ positively selected. The source of this sequence is a man younger than 35 in good health. Some clones in this sample may be carry-over from other donors' samples. CDR3 DNA sequence: TGTGCCATCAGCCTACTAGCGGGATTAGTAGATACGCAGTATTTT. As protein: CAISLLAGLVDTQYF.